This T cell receptor (beta chain) was captured by sequencing in a study of vaccination effects on CD4 cells after COVID-19. About the research overall: Post-vaccine sampling occurred a median 72 days after the second dose.

Profiled with immunoSEQ multiplex PCR; TCRdb holds only in-frame clones, not every one. The sample lists over 80,000 clones, under 85% occurring once. ViraFEST assay sequencing came after antigen-specific CD4+ T cells were expanded with viral peptide pools. Following culture for more than 9 days, CD4+ T cells were isolated. Participants were vaccinated with two doses of either the BNT162b2 or mRNA-1273 vaccine. On this clone itself: Its antigen remains unidentified.

Findings and caveats of the study: Relatively few convalescent patients took part in the study, which had no early post-infection timepoints.

The source material was CD4+ T cells from PBMCs cultured with HCoV-OC43 spike peptides, sampled after COVID-19 vaccination. Subset indicated: HCoV-OC43 spike overlapping peptide pool stimulation. The sequence came from a human donor who received a COVID-19 vaccine.

The chain's CDR3 is CASSLTSGGANEQFF. For the CDR3, the DNA is TGTGCCAGCAGCTTAACTAGCGGGGGTGCAAATGAGCAGTTCTTC. The chain employs TRBV7-3 and TRBJ2-1; 9 nucleotides agree with TRBD2. Trimming took 0 bases from V and 7 from J; bases not matched to a gene: 4. The CDR3 runs 15 residues. Looked up from germline, CDR1 is SGHTA and CDR2 is FQGTGA.